A selection of T cell receptor beta chains follows, all from one sample in a study of early stage breast cancer tumors. Here immunoSEQ multiplex PCR was the method, and the copy in TCRdb shows in-frame clones only, minus some. The data contain 25,000 to 30,000 clones, 65% to 75% of them seen just once; the ten biggest clones take up roughly 31%. The sample taken for sequencing was blood. The receptors shown here come from a person between 50 and 60 years old with breast cancer. Each CDR3 is given with its conserved first and last residue. The order of the fields is clone size, V gene, J gene, D gene, CDR3 DNA, CDR3 protein. D genes are given only for firm matches. Only some rows state a clone size, as once, few, many or a class for expanded clones.

>.|TRBV11-2|TRBJ2-1|TRBD2
TGTGCCAGCAGCCCAACCGAGCGGGATTCCAATGAGCAGTTCTTC
CASSPTERDSNEQFF
>.|TRBV19|TRBJ1-2|.
TGTGCCAGTAGTCCTTACACCGAGCTGAATGGCTACACCTTC
CASSPYTELNGYTF
>.|TRBV19|TRBJ2-7|.
TGTGCCAGTAGTATGGGTAACTACGAGCAGTACTTC
CASSMGNYEQYF
>.|TRBV2|TRBJ1-2|TRBD1
TGTGCCAGCAGCTGGGGACAGGGGATAGCAAATGGCTACACCTTC
CASSWGQGIANGYTF
>.|TRBV4-1|TRBJ2-7|.
TGCGCCAGCAGCCAGGCTAAGGGGGGCGAGCAGTACTTC
CASSQAKGGEQYF
>once|TRBV18|TRBJ1-2|TRBD1
TGTGCCAGCTCACCGATACGACAGGGTCCCCTCTATGGCTACACCTTC
CASSPIRQGPLYGYTF
>.|TRBV25-1|TRBJ1-4|TRBD1
TGTGCCAGCAGTGCGAGGACAGGGCTTAATGAAAAACTGTTTTTT
CASSARTGLNEKLFF
>.|TRBV30|TRBJ1-4|TRBD1
TGTGCCTGGGTCCCCGCTAATATCAGGACAGGGGATGAAAAACTGTTTTTT
CAWVPANIRTGDEKLFF
>once|TRBV29-1|TRBJ1-1|.
TGCAGCGTTGGGGGGGGGTCTGAAGCTTTCTTT
CSVGGGSEAFF
>once|TRBV2|TRBJ1-1|.
TGTGCCAGCAGTGTCTCCGGGACCCCTGAAGCTTTCTTT
CASSVSGTPEAFF
>.|TRBV6-1|TRBJ2-3|.
TGTGCCAGCAGTGCCAGCCTTGGCACAGATACGCAGTATTTT
CASSASLGTDTQYF
>.|TRBV29-1|TRBJ1-1|.
TGCAGCGCCCTCGGCGGGGGGATGAACACTGAAGCTTTCTTT
CSALGGGMNTEAFF
>few|TRBV21-1|TRBJ2-5|.
TGTGCCAGCAGCGAAAGAGAACTAGCGGAACAAGAGACCCAGTACTTC
CASSERELAEQETQYF
>.|TRBV7-7|TRBJ2-5|TRBD2
TGTGCTAGCAGCGCAAGCCCGGGACTACCCCCTCAAGAGACCCAGTACTTC
CASSASPGLPPQETQYF
>few|TRBV5-6|TRBJ1-3|TRBD1
TGTGCCAGCAGCGACAGGGGGCATGGAAACACCATATATTTT
CASSDRGHGNTIYF
>few|TRBV20-1|TRBJ1-1|.
TGCAGTGCTAGAGACGAAGCTGAAGCTTTCTTT
CSARDEAEAFF
>.|TRBV19|TRBJ1-1|.
TGTGCCAGTAGGTGGGGGCCCCTGAACACTGAAGCTTTCTTT
CASRWGPLNTEAFF
>.|TRBV9|TRBJ2-7|.
TGTGCCAGCAGCCCCTCCGGGGCACCCTACGAGCAGTACTTC
CASSPSGAPYEQYF
>.|TRBV5-1|TRBJ1-1|.
TGCGCCAGCAGCTCACCCGGGGGGGGGCGGAGCACTGAAGCTTTCTTT
CASSSPGGGRSTEAFF
>.|TRBV6-5|TRBJ2-7|TRBD2
TGTGCCAGCAGTTCGGGGGGACTGGTTTCCTACGAGCAGTACTTC
CASSSGGLVSYEQYF
>.|TRBV7-3|TRBJ2-2|.
TGTGCCAGCAGCAAGGGACACCCGAACACCGGGGAGCTGTTTTTT
CASSKGHPNTGELFF
>.|TRBV30|TRBJ2-1|TRBD2
TGTGCCTGGAGTCCCCTCGCCACTAGCGGGAGCGGGAATGAGCAGTTCTTC
CAWSPLATSGSGNEQFF
>.|TRBV18|TRBJ2-3|.
TGTGCCAGCTCACCACAGCGGCAGGGCCGAACTCGGGATACGCAGTATTTT
CASSPQRQGRTRDTQYF
>few|TRBV4-1|TRBJ2-1|.
TGCGCCAGCAGCCAGGGCCATGAGCAGTTCTTC
CASSQGHEQFF
>.|TRBV27|TRBJ2-7|.
TGTGCCAGCTCTGCCTACGGCGAGCAGTACTTC
CASSAYGEQYF
>.|TRBV5-6|TRBJ2-3|TRBD1
TGTGCCAGCAGCCCCGGGACAGGGGGCACAGATACGCAGTATTTT
CASSPGTGGTDTQYF
>.|TRBV6-5|TRBJ2-3|TRBD2
TGTGCCAGCAGTTACGGGACTAGTGATACAGATACGCAGTATTTT
CASSYGTSDTDTQYF
>.|TRBV13|TRBJ2-3|TRBD2
TGTGCCAGCAGAGTCCTAGCGGGAGAGGCAGATACGCAGTATTTT
CASRVLAGEADTQYF
>.|TRBV6-5|TRBJ2-3|TRBD1
TGTGCCAGCAGCCGACAGGGGCAATATACGCAGTATTTT
CASSRQGQYTQYF
>.|TRBV14|TRBJ1-2|.
TGTGCCAGCAGCCAGGGGACCTATGGCTACACCTTC
CASSQGTYGYTF
>.|TRBV18|TRBJ2-2|.
TGTGCCAGCTCACCACTGTCCATTCACACCGGGGAGCTGTTTTTT
CASSPLSIHTGELFF
>.|TRBV5-5|TRBJ2-7|.
TGTGCCAGCAGCTTCGAGGTAGGGGGGAATTACGAGCAGTACTTC
CASSFEVGGNYEQYF
>.|TRBV27|TRBJ2-7|.
TGTGCCAGCAGTTTACGGGGGGCCCACGAGCAGTACTTC
CASSLRGAHEQYF
>.|TRBV5-6|TRBJ1-5|.
TGTGCCAGCAGCTTAGTTGGACAATCGGATTCAGATCAGCCCCAGCATTTT
CASSLVGQSDSDQPQHF
>.|TRBV11-3|TRBJ2-2|TRBD2
TGTGCCAGCAGCTTAGAAGCGGGAGCTACCACCGGGGAGCTGTTTTTT
CASSLEAGATTGELFF
>.|TRBV4-1|TRBJ2-1|TRBD1
TGCGCCAGCAGCCAAGGGCGACAGGGACGGCAACCAAATGAGCAGTTCTTC
CASSQGRQGRQPNEQFF
>few|TRBV7-2|TRBJ2-1|.
TGTGCCAGCACCCTCGCTGGGAATGAGCAGTTCTTC
CASTLAGNEQFF
>.|TRBV4-2|TRBJ1-4|.
TGTGCCAGCAGCCAAGTAGGGCAGGGTTTTACTAATGAAAAACTGTTTTTT
CASSQVGQGFTNEKLFF
>once|TRBV7-2|TRBJ2-4|.
TGTGCCAGCAGCCTGGGGCTAGCCAAAAACATTCAGTACTTC
CASSLGLAKNIQYF
>.|TRBV18|TRBJ1-1|TRBD1
TGTGCCAGCTCACCGACAGGGGGGGGATCGCACACTGAAGCTTTCTTT
CASSPTGGGSHTEAFF
>.|TRBV5-1|TRBJ2-7|TRBD2
TGCGCCAGCAGCCTCATGGGGGAGGGGAACGAGCAGTACTTC
CASSLMGEGNEQYF
>.|TRBV11-2|TRBJ1-1|TRBD1
TGTGCCAGCAGCCAACTCCCGGGACAGGGGAACACTGAAGCTTTCTTT
CASSQLPGQGNTEAFF
>.|TRBV6-1|TRBJ2-2|.
TGTGCCAGCTCGGTCTCCACCGGGGAGCTGTTTTTT
CASSVSTGELFF
>once|TRBV7-2|TRBJ1-4|.
TGTGCCAGCAGCTGGACTGCAACTAATGAAAAACTGTTTTTT
CASSWTATNEKLFF
>.|TRBV11-2|TRBJ2-7|TRBD1
TGTGCCAGCCCCTTTCCGGGACAGACTCCTCTATTAACCTACGAGCAGTACTTC
CASPFPGQTPLLTYEQYF
>.|TRBV29-1|TRBJ1-2|.
TGCAGCGTTGTAACAGCCTATGGCTACACCTTC
CSVVTAYGYTF
>.|TRBV30|TRBJ2-7|TRBD2
TGTGCCTGGAGTGGGCCACACCCGGGACTAGGTGGGGACGAGCAGTACTTC
CAWSGPHPGLGGDEQYF
>once|TRBV6-4|TRBJ2-2|.
TGTGCCAGCAGTCCGGGACCAGACACCGGGGAGCTGTTTTTT
CASSPGPDTGELFF
>.|TRBV29-1|TRBJ2-5|.
TGCAGCGTTGAAGGTCGGGACACGGTAGAGACCCAGTACTTC
CSVEGRDTVETQYF
>.|TRBV29-1|TRBJ2-1|TRBD2
TGCAGCGTTAGGGCTAGCGGGAGCGGTTACAATGAGCAGTTCTTC
CSVRASGSGYNEQFF
>.|TRBV5-1|TRBJ2-1|TRBD2
TGCGCCAGCAGCGTTCTAGCGGGACTTTACAATGAGCAGTTCTTC
CASSVLAGLYNEQFF
>.|TRBV7-9|TRBJ2-3|TRBD2
TGTGCCAGCAGCTTAGGACTGGGACTAGCGGGAGGGGTGACGGATACGCAGTATTTT
CASSLGLGLAGGVTDTQYF